This TCR beta chain comes out of a study of T cell repertoires in cytomegalovirus infection. The overall study: In public TCR beta signatures, there were indications of both CMV infection and matching HLA type.

The V end was cut by 1 base, the J end by 5 bases, with 10 bases between. The CDR3 extends over 14 amino acids. Germline-derived CDR1 and CDR2 are SGHTA and FQGNSA. TCRdb called the reads again in MiXCR, with one record for every CDR3 protein. The sample includes around 260,000 distinct CDR3 sequences, about 26% of them seen just once. Concerning this clonotype itself: A much larger clone is a single base away; this may be a read error.

The clonotype originates from a human donor in good health (CMV status not recorded). Some clones in this sample may be carry-over from other donors' samples. Input material: PBMCs. V is TRBV7-2 and J is TRBJ2-3; D is uncertain. The CDR3 region is CASSLETLGDTQYF. The DNA of the CDR3 is TGTGCCAGCAGCTTAGAGACACTGGGAGATACGCAGTATTTT.